Reported below is one T cell receptor beta chain. The read terminates 3 residues ahead of where the CDR3 ends, so the germline J gene completes it. The data originate from a study of T cells in women clearing cervical HPV infection. Measured with immunoSEQ multiplex PCR; TCRdb has only the in-frame clones, and not every one. The sample data list 25,000 to 30,000 clones. Germline CDR1 reads MNHEY; CDR2 reads SVGEGT. The CDR3 loop spans 14 amino acids. Trimming left V 6 bases short and J 3 bases short, with 15 bases between. What was sequenced was blood buffy coat. The chain couples TRBV6-2 or TRBV6-3 to TRBJ2-7, with D maybe TRBD2 (6 bases). The sequence derives from a woman between 18 and 75 years old with a cervical HPV16 infection that either progressed to CIN3+ or cleared (not recorded which). The CDR3 loop is CASRTGTYNYEQYF. Partial CDR3 DNA: TGTGCCAGCAGGACCGGGACTTACAACTACGAG.